This T cell receptor beta chain was sequenced for a study of T cell changes during pregnancy in multiple sclerosis (dated by TCRdb to the late 2010s). Broadly, across the study: In women with multiple sclerosis, the researchers looked at how the T cell repertoire shifted as pregnancy progressed.

V is clipped by 6 bases and J by 8 bases, and the sequence between their germline boundaries is 16 bases long. Its CDR3 holds 13 amino acids, cysteine through phenylalanine. Of the read, only the CDR3 DNA is kept; its 39 bases are in frame from base 1. From the germline V gene, CDR1 is MNHEY and CDR2 is SVGAGI. On this clone: Its antigen is currently not known. No much larger clone is present one base from it, and per-base qualities are unavailable.

Library generation was performed with the immunoSEQ multiplex PCR assay. TCRdb stores this immuneACCESS table with in-frame sequences only. Part of the clones is absent; in the studies checked, under half of the shortfall reflects unresolved V genes, and no reason is known for the rest. The sample contains tens of thousands of clones, roughly 91% of them found a single time. Approximately 0.99% of the sample is taken by the ten largest. This TCR was recovered from a female donor with multiple sclerosis, enrolled in a pregnancy study. The chain is assembled from TRBV6-5 and TRBJ1-2; perhaps TRBD1 is the D gene, with 5 bases matching. The starting material was peripheral blood, obtained in the first trimester of pregnancy. In nucleotide form, the sequence is TGTGCCAGCAGCCGAGGAGGGGAGGGCGGCTACACCTTC. This codes for CASSRGGEGGYTF.